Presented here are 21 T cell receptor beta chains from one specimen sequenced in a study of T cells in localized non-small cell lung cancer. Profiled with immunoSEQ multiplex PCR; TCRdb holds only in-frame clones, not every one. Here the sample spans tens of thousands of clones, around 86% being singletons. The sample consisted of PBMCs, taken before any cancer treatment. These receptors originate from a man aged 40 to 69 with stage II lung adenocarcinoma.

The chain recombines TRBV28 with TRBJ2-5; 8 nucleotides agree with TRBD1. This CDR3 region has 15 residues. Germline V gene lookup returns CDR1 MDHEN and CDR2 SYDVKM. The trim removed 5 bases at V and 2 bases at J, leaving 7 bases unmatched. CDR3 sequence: CASSNRGIFQETQYF. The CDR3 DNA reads TGTGCCAGCAGTAACAGGGGGATCTTTCAAGAGACCCAGTACTTC. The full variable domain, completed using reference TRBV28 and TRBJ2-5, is DVKVTQSSRYLVKRTGEKVFLECVQDMDHENMFWYRQDPGLGLRLIYFSYDVKMKEKGDIPEGYSVSREKKERFSLILESASTNQTSMYLCASSNRGIFQETQYFGPGTRLLVL.

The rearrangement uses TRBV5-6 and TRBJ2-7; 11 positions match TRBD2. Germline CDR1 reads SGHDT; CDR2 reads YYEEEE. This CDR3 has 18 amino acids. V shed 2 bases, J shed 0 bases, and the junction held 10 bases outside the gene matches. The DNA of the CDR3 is TGTGCCAGCAGCTTCCCACCGCCACTAGCGGGGGTCTCCTACGAGCAGTACTTC. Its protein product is CASSFPPPLAGVSYEQYF. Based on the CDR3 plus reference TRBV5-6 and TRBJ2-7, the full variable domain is DAGVTQSPTHLIKTRGQQVTLRCSPKSGHDTVSWYQQALGQGPQFIFQYYEEEERQRGNFPDRFSGHQFPNYSSELNVNALLLGDSALYLCASSFPPPLAGVSYEQYFGPGTRLTVT.

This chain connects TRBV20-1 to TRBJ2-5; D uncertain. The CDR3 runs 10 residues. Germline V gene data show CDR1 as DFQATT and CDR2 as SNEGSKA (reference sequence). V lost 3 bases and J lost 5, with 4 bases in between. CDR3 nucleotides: TGCAGTGCTAGTGCCGAGACCCAGTACTTC. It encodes CSASAETQYF.

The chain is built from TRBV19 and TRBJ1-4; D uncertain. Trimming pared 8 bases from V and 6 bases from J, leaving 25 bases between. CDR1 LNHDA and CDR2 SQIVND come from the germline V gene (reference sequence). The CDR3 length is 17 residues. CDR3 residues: CASLPGAPLEWYEKLFF. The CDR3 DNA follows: TGTGCCAGTCTTCCAGGAGCACCCCTTGAATGGTATGAAAAACTGTTTTTT.

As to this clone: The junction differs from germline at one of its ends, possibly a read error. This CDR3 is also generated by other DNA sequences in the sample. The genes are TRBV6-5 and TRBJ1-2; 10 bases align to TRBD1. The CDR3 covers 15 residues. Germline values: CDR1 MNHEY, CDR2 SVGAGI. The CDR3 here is CASSPAGTGEYGYTF. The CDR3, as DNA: TGTGCCAGCAGTCCCGCCGGGACAGGGGAATATGGTTACACCTTC.

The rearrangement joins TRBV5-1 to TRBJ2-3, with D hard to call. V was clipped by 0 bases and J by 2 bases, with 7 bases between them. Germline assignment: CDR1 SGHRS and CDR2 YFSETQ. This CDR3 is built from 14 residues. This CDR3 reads CASSLGAVTDTQYF. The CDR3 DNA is TGCGCCAGCAGCTTGGGGGCCGTCACAGATACGCAGTATTTT.

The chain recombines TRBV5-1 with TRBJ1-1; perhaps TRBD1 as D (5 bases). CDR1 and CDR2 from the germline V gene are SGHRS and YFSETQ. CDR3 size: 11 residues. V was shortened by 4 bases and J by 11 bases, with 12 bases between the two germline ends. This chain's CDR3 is CASSRDHQAFF. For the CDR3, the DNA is TGCGCCAGCAGCCGGGACCATCAGGCTTTCTTT.

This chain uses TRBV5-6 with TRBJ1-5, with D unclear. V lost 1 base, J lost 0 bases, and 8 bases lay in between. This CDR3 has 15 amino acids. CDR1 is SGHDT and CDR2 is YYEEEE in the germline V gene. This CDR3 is CASSLLPYSNQPQHF. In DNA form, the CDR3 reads TGTGCCAGCAGCTTGCTCCCCTATAGCAATCAGCCCCAGCATTTT.

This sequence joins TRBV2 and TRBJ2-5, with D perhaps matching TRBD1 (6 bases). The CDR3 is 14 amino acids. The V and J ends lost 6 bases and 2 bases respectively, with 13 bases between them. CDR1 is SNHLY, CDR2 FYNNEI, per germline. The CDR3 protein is CASRPDRTQETQYF. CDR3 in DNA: TGTGCCAGCAGACCAGACAGGACTCAAGAGACCCAGTACTTC.

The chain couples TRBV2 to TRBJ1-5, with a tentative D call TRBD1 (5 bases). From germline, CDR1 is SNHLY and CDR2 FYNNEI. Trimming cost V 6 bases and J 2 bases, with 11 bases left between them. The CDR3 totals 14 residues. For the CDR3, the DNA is TGTGCCAGCAGGAGGGGCAGGGGCAATCAGCCCCAGCATTTT. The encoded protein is CASRRGRGNQPQHF. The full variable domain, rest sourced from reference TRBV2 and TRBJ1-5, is EPEVTQTPSHQVTQMGQEVILRCVPISNHLYFYWYRQILGQKVEFLVSFYNNEISEKSEIFDDQFSVERPDGSNFTLKIRSTKLEDSAMYFCASRRGRGNQPQHFGDGTRLSIL.

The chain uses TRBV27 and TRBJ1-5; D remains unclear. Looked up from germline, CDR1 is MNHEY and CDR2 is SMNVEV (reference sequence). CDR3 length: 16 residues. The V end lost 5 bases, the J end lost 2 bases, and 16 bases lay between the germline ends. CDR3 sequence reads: CASSPTLGHGNQPQHF. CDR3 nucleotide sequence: TGTGCCAGCAGTCCCACCTTAGGGCACGGCAATCAGCCCCAGCATTTT.

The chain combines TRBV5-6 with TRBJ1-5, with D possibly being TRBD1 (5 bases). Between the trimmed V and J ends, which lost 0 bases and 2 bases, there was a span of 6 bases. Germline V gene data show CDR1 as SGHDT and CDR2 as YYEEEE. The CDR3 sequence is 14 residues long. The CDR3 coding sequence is TGTGCCAGCAGCTTGGGGGGCGGCAATCAGCCCCAGCATTTT. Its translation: CASSLGGGNQPQHF.

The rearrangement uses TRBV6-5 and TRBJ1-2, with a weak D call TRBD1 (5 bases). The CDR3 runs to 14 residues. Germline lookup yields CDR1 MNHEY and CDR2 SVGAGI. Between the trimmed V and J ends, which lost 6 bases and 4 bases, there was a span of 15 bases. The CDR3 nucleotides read TGTGCCAGCAGACCCCGGGGCAGCAGCTATGGCTACACCTTC. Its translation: CASRPRGSSYGYTF.

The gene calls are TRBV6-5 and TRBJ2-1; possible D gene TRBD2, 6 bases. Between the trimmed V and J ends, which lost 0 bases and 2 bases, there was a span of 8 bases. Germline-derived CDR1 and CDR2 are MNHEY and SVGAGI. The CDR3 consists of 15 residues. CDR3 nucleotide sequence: TGTGCCAGCAGTTACTCGGCGGGAACCTACAATGAGCAGTTCTTC. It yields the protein CASSYSAGTYNEQFF.

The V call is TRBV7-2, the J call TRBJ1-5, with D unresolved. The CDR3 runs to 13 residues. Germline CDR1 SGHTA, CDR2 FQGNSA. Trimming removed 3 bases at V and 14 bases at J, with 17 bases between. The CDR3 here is CASSLEDGNLEHF. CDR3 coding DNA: TGTGCCAGCAGCTTGGAGGACGGTAATCTTGAGCATTTT.

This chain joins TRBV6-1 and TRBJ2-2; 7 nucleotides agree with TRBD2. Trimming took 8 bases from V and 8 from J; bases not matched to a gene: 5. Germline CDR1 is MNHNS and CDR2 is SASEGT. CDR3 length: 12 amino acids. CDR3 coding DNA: TGTGCCAGCGGGGGAGGGGTGGGGGAGCTGTTTTTT. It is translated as CASGGGVGELFF.

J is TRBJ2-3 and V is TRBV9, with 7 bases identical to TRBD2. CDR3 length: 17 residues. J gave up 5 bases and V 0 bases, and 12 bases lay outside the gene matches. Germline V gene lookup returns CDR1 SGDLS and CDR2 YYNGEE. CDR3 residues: CASSVATTGGGEDTQYF. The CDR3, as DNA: TGTGCCAGCAGCGTAGCTACTACGGGGGGAGGAGAAGATACGCAGTATTTT.

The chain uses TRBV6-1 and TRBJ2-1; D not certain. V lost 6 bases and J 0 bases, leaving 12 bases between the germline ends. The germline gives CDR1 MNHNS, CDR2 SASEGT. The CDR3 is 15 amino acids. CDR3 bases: TGTGCCAGCAGGGACCCACCGAGCTCCTACAATGAGCAGTTCTTC. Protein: CASRDPPSSYNEQFF.

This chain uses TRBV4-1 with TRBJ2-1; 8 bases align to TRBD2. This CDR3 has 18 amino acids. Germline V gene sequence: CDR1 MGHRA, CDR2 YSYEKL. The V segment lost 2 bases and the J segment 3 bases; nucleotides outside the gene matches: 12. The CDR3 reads CASSQLIGGAPRYNEQFF. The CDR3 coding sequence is TGCGCCAGCAGCCAATTGATCGGGGGGGCTCCCCGCTACAATGAGCAGTTCTTC.

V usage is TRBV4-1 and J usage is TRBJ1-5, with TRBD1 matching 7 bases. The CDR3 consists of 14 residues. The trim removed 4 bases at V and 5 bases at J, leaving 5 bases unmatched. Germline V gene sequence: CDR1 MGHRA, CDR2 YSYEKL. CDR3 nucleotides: TGCGCCAGCAGCCCCCCGGACAGGTATCAGCCCCAGCATTTT. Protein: CASSPPDRYQPQHF.

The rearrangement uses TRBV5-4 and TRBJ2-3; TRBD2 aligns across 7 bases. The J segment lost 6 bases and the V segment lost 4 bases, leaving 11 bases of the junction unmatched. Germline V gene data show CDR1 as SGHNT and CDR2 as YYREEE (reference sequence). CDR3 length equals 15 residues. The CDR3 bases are TGTGCCAGCAGCGTAAGCGGGGTTATTACGGATACGCAGTATTTT. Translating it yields CASSVSGVITDTQYF.